This record looks at one T cell receptor beta chain sequence and its context. Its specificity is not known. This specimen comes from a study of cytomegalovirus exposure and HLA in healthy donors. Study at large: In an early release, HLA-typed donors contributed tens of millions of unique TCR sequences.

In the PCR, 60 Vbeta and 13 Jbeta primers were used. The data were produced by immunoSEQ multiplex PCR, yet TCRdb's version contains in-frame clones alone and is incomplete. The sample includes 150,000 or so clones, around three quarters of them seen just once. Study observations and caveats: TCR beta V- and J-gene trimming, according to a later analysis, was linked to a missense DCLRE1C variant. Reports indicated that the classifier achieved high specificity and sensitivity in diagnosing cytomegalovirus status. Upon later analysis, TCR association rates were observed to vary by HLA locus, being highest for DRB1 and lowest for HLA-C.

In germline, CDR1 is KGHSH, CDR2 LQKENI. CDR3 length: 13 amino acids. V was trimmed by 0 bases and J by 4 bases, leaving 7 bases between them. The chain joins TRBV18 to TRBJ2-7; maybe TRBD1 (6 bases). The clonotype was recovered from a woman in her thirties or forties in good health and CMV-seronegative. Material for sequencing was PBMCs. The CDR3 region is CASSPPGQYEQYF. The CDR3 nucleotides are TGTGCCAGCTCACCACCGGGACAATACGAGCAGTACTTC. The whole variable domain, remainder taken from reference TRBV18 and TRBJ2-7, is NAGVMQNPRHLVRRRGQEARLRCSPMKGHSHVYWYRQLPEEGLKFMVYLQKENIIDESGMPKERFSAEFPKEGPSILRIQQVVRGDSAAYFCASSPPGQYEQYFGPGTRLTVT.